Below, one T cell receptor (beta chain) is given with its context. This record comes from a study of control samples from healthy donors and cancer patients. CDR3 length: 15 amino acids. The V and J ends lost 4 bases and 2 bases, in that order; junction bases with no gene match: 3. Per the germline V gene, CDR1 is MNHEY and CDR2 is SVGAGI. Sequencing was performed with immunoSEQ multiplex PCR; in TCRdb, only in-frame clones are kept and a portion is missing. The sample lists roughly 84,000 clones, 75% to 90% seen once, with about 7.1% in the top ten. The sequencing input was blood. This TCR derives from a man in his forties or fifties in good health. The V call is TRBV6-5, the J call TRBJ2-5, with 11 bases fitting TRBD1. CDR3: CASSWDRGLQETQYF. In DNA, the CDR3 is TGTGCCAGCAGTTGGGACAGGGGGTTACAAGAGACCCAGTACTTC.